This is a list of T cell receptor beta chains from one sample in a study of T cell repertoires in cytomegalovirus infection. TCRdb analysed the reads with MiXCR anew, one entry per CDR3 protein. The sample holds about 700,000 distinct CDR3 sequences, around a third seen once. The antigens these receptors bind are not known. The sequences come from cultured PBMCs, collected from culture after CMV antigen stimulation. These receptors all come from a human donor in good health (CMV status not recorded). Some clones in this sample may be carry-over from other donors' samples. The CDR3 runs from the conserved cysteine through the conserved F or W. D genes are given only for firm matches. The size field is filled for only some rows; it gives once, few, many or a size class.

j_call clone_size cdr3_length v_call d_call cdr3_nt cdr3_aa
TRBJ2-7 once 16 TRBV7-2 TRBD2 TGTGCCAGCAGCCTCATGGCGTCTAGCGGGAGGTACGAGCAGTACTTC CASSLMASSGRYEQYF
TRBJ1-1 many 14 TRBV7-2 TRBD1 TGTGCCAGCAGCTTGGACAGGGGGCACCCTGAAGCTTTCTTT CASSLDRGHPEAFF
TRBJ2-5 many 13 TRBV7-8 - TGTGCCAGCAGTTCCGCGGTGGGAGAGACCCAGTACTTC CASSSAVGETQYF
TRBJ2-3 many 13 TRBV7-2 TRBD2 TGTGCCAGCACTAGCGGGGGTGCAGATACGCAGTATTTT CASTSGGADTQYF
TRBJ1-4 - 15 TRBV7-9 - TGTGCCAGCAGCCGCCAGATCCCAACTAATGAAAAACTGTTTTTT CASSRQIPTNEKLFF
TRBJ2-5 - 14 TRBV6-2/TRBV6-3 - TGTGCCAGCAGTTATCATCAAAGCCAAGAGACCCAGTACTTC CASSYHQSQETQYF
TRBJ2-5 few 13 TRBV6-5 - TGTGCCAGCGAGGCGGGACCTCAAGAGACCCAGTACTTC CASEAGPQETQYF
TRBJ2-3 few 16 TRBV2 TRBD2 TGTGCCAGCAGTGTGGAACTAGCGGGTGTCACAGATACGCAGTATTTT CASSVELAGVTDTQYF
TRBJ2-5 many 17 TRBV7-2 TRBD2 TGTGCCAGCAGCCCTCCCGGGACTAGCGGGAGTAAAGAGACCCAGTACTTC CASSPPGTSGSKETQYF
TRBJ1-2 - 14 TRBV4-1 - TGCGCCAGCAGCCAAGTTTTGCCTGACTATGGCTACACCTTC CASSQVLPDYGYTF
TRBJ1-1 - 15 TRBV5-1 - TGCGCCAGCAGCTTCGCCGACAGGTTGAACACTGAAGCTTTCTTT CASSFADRLNTEAFF
TRBJ1-2 - 15 TRBV27 - TGTGCCAGCAGTACGGGGGAGGGGGGGCGCGATGGCTACACCTTC CASSTGEGGRDGYTF
TRBJ2-5 - 15 TRBV7-9 - TGTGCCAGCAGGCCTGTCGTTTTTGGGGAAGAGACCCAGTACTTC CASRPVVFGEETQYF
TRBJ2-2 once 15 TRBV6-1 - TGTGCCAGCAGTGCTCATACCCCGAACACCGGGGAGCTGTTTTTT CASSAHTPNTGELFF
TRBJ1-3 few 14 TRBV28 - TGTGCCAGCAGTTTTCGTGACCGATCGAACACCATATATTTT CASSFRDRSNTIYF
TRBJ2-3 few 13 TRBV6-5 TRBD1 TGTGCCAGCAGTTACGGACAGGGCCTCCCGCAGTATTTT CASSYGQGLPQYF
TRBJ2-1 few 14 TRBV20-1 TRBD2 TGCAGTGCTAGTAGACTAGCGGGATACAATGAGCAGTTCTTC CSASRLAGYNEQFF
TRBJ2-1 - 13 TRBV11-2 - TGTGCCAGCAGCTTGGTAATGGACGCGGCGGAGTTCTTC CASSLVMDAAEFF
TRBJ2-7 few 16 TRBV12-3/TRBV12-4 - TGTGCCAGCAGTCCCCAAGTAGGGCAGGGCTCCTACGAGCAGTACTTC CASSPQVGQGSYEQYF
TRBJ2-7 - 14 TRBV10-3 - TGTGCCATCTCGCCGACAGGTAGCTCCTACGAGCAGTACTTC CAISPTGSSYEQYF
TRBJ1-1 few 16 TRBV19 - TGTGCCAGTAGTATATTGGCCCCAGGAGGGGCAACTGAAGCTTTCTTT CASSILAPGGATEAFF
TRBJ2-7 - 15 TRBV5-1 - TGCGCCAGCAGCCAGGTTGGGGGGACACAGCTCGAGCAGTACTTC CASSQVGGTQLEQYF
TRBJ1-4 - 15 TRBV7-2 TRBD1 TGTGCCAGCAGCTCCGACAGGGGCGGTGGTGAAAAACTGTTTTTT CASSSDRGGGEKLFF
TRBJ2-3 many 13 TRBV7-2 - TGTGCCAGCACCCAGGGGCGGCATAATACGCAGTATTTT CASTQGRHNTQYF
TRBJ1-2 - 12 TRBV2 - TGTGCCATCCAGTCCGGCAACTATGGCTACACCTTC CAIQSGNYGYTF
TRBJ2-7 few 15 TRBV7-2 - TGTGCCAGCAGCTTCGGGGGAGAGAGCTCCTACGAGCAGTACTTC CASSFGGESSYEQYF
TRBJ2-7 few 14 TRBV4-3 - TGCGCCAGCAGCCAAGATAGCAGCTCCTACGAGCAGTACTTC CASSQDSSSYEQYF
TRBJ2-7 - 18 TRBV12-3/TRBV12-4 TRBD2 TGTGCCAGCAGTTTGGCGACTAGGACTATCCGGGAGGACTACGAGCAGTACTTC CASSLATRTIREDYEQYF
TRBJ1-6 few 17 TRBV7-2 - TGTGCCAGCAGCTCAAAATTCCGGACTTTTGATAATTCACCCCTCCACTTT CASSSKFRTFDNSPLHF
TRBJ2-2 - 15 TRBV2 - TGTGCCAGCAGTGAACCTCCTTCAGGGACCGGGGAGCTGTTTTTT CASSEPPSGTGELFF
TRBJ2-5 - 18 TRBV7-6 TRBD2 TGTGCCAGCAGCTTAGGGGTCTGGGCGGGGGGTCACCAAGAGACCCAGTACTTC CASSLGVWAGGHQETQYF
TRBJ2-7 many 14 TRBV7-2 - TGTGCCAGCAGCCGCCAGGGTGACTCCAACGAGCAGTACTTC CASSRQGDSNEQYF
TRBJ2-3 few 13 TRBV10-3 - TGTGCCATAGGGACGACGGATAGGGATACGCAGTATTTT CAIGTTDRDTQYF
TRBJ1-2 - 15 TRBV6-1 TRBD1 TGTGCCAGCAGCCCAGGACAGGGACCATACTATGGCTACACCTTC CASSPGQGPYYGYTF
TRBJ2-3 - 15 TRBV20-1 - TGCAGTGCCTCGAGGCAGGGGTATAGCACAGATACGCAGTATTTT CSASRQGYSTDTQYF
TRBJ1-3 - 15 TRBV20-1 - TGCAGTGCCACACCAGACTTAAACTCTGGAAACACCATATATTTT CSATPDLNSGNTIYF
TRBJ2-4 - 15 TRBV7-2 TRBD2 TGTGCCAGCAGCACCCGACTAGCGGGGGGAAACATTCAGTACTTC CASSTRLAGGNIQYF
TRBJ1-1 few 11 TRBV7-9 - TGTGCCAGCAGTCCCAGGGGCGCCGCTTTCTTT CASSPRGAAFF
TRBJ1-1 - 15 TRBV5-4 - TGTGCCAGCAGCTTCCTGACAGCAGTGAACACTGAAGCTTTCTTT CASSFLTAVNTEAFF
TRBJ1-3 few 13 TRBV19 - TGTGCCAGCAGTCGAGGCTCTGGAAACACCATATATTTT CASSRGSGNTIYF
TRBJ1-1 few 14 TRBV9 - TGTGCCAGCAGCGTAGGTCGGGGCGACACTGAAGCTTTCTTT CASSVGRGDTEAFF
TRBJ1-6 - 18 TRBV20-1 - TGCAGTGCTAGAGACAGGACCGGGCGAAGCTCCTATAATTCACCCCTCCACTTT CSARDRTGRSSYNSPLHF
TRBJ2-1 - 16 TRBV6-5 TRBD1 TGTGCCAGCAGTCTCCAATGGGACAGGACCTACAATGAGCAGTTCTTC CASSLQWDRTYNEQFF